This TCR beta chain was captured in a study of T-cell reconstitution after alpha-beta-depleted transplantation in children (TCRdb year 2016). Notes on the research overall: T-cell immune reconstitution after TCRalphabeta/CD19-depleted allogeneic hematopoietic cell transplantation in children was quantitatively tracked in the study by means of TCR repertoire profiling.

Reading from cysteine to phenylalanine, the CDR3 counts 14 amino acids. The sequence is cut down to CDR3 DNA, 42 bases in frame from base 1. A note on this clonotype: Which antigen it targets is not known. This clone may be a read error of a much larger clone one base away.

The library was made by PCR. For sequencing, an Illumina HiSeq 2500 was employed. TCR library preparation used molecular barcoding, with unique molecular identifiers applied to normalize quantification of the TCRbeta repertoire. The public reads were run again by TCRdb, first through fastp at Q25 and then through MiXCR, and only productive beta chains were kept. Rows matching on CDR3 protein sequence are summarized as one entry with the most common DNA and genes. For this sample the table gives 250,000 to 300,000 distinct CDR3 sequences, of which roughly a tenth were detected only once. Of the sample, 7.5% is held by the ten largest clones. Overall study results and their limits: In some patients, high TCRbeta diversity at day 60 was attributed to recipient T cells and intrathymic progenitors that had survived conditioning. The apparently early recovery of alphabetaT-cell counts about two months after transplant reportedly depended on only several hundred rapidly expanded clones that came from non-depleted graft cells. Over subsequent months, a decline in hyperexpanded clone frequencies was noted, and after one year, T-cell counts and TCRbeta diversity were mostly ascribed to newly produced T cells.

The treatment or condition label on this specimen signifies: allogeneic hematopoietic cell transplantation with graft depleted of TCRalphabeta T cells and CD19 B cells. The transplant recipients were children given TCRalphabeta/CD19-depleted allogeneic hematopoietic cell grafts. Sequencing was performed on PBMCs, taken before TCRalphabeta/CD19-depleted stem cell transplant. The TCR was taken from a boy less than two years old with acute myeloid leukemia, due to receive a stem cell transplant. The receptor chain draws on TRBV12-3 or TRBV12-4 and TRBJ2-2, with the D gene tentatively TRBD1 or TRBD2, based on 5 matching bases in each. The nucleotides are TGTGCCAGCAGTTTAACGGGGCGCACCGGGGTGCTGTTTTTT. Its coded protein is CASSLTGRTGVLFF.